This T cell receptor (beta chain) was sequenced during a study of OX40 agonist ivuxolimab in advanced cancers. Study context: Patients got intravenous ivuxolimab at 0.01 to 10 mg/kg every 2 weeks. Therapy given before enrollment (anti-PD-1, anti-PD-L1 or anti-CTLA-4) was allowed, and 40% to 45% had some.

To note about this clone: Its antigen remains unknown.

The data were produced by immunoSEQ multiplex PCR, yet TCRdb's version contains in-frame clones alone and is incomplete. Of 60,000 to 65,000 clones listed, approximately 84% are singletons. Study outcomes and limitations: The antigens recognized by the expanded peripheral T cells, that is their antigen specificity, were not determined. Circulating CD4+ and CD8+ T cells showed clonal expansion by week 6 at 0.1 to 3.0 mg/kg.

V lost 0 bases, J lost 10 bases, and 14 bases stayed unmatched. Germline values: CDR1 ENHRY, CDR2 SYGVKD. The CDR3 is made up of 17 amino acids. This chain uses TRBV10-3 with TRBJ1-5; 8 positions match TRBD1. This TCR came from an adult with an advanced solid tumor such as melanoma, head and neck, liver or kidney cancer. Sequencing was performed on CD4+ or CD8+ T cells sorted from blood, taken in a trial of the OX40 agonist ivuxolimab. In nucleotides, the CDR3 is TGTGCCATCAGTGAGTCCTTGGGACCGGGACAGGTGAGCCCCCAGCATTTT. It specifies CAISESLGPGQVSPQHF.